This T cell receptor beta chain is from a study of response to subunit inactivated influenza vaccine. Trimming cost V 4 bases and J 1 base, with 11 bases left between them. The germline gives CDR1 MNHNS, CDR2 SASEGT. The CDR3 has 15 amino acids. This clonotype was seen a few times. MiXCR, run by TCRdb on the RT-PCR reads, gives a single entry per CDR3 protein. The sample consists of 280,000 or so distinct CDR3 sequences, about a fifth of them appearing once. This chain connects TRBV6-1 to TRBJ1-5, with D hard to call. This sequence was found in a man aged 50-75 years who received an inactivated influenza vaccine. Sequences were derived from PBMCs from blood, sampled roughly 20 months after vaccination. CDR3 in amino acids: CASSVRTGSNQPQHF. The CDR3 DNA reads TGTGCCAGCAGTGTCCGGACGGGGAGCAATCAGCCCCAGCATTTT.